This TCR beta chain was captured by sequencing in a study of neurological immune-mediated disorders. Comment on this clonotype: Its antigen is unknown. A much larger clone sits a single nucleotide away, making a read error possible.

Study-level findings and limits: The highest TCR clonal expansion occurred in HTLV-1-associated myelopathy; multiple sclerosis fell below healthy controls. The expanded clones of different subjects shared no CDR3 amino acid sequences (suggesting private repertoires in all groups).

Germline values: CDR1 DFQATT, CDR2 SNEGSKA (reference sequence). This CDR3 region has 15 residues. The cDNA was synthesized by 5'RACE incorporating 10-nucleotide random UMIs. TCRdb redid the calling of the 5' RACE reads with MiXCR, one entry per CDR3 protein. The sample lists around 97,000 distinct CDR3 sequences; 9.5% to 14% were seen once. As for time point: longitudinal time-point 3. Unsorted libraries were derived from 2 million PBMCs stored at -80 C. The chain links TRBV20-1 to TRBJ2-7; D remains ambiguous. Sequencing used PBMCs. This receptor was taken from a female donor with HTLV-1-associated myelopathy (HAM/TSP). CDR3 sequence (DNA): TGCAGTGCTAGATCCCCCTCCAGGTCACCCTACGCGCAGTACTTC. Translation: CSARSPSRSPYAQYF.